What follows describes a single T cell receptor beta chain. The V and J ends lost 0 bases and 5 bases respectively, with 15 bases between them. The CDR3 runs 16 residues. Germline V gene lookup returns CDR1 SGHKS and CDR2 YYEKEE (reference sequence). These data come from a study of T cells after yellow fever vaccination. From the 5' RACE reads, TCRdb called clonotypes with MiXCR, one entry per CDR3 protein. The table shows 400,000 to 450,000 distinct CDR3 sequences, with about 17% occurring only once. The receptor comes from a young man who received the YFV17D yellow fever vaccine. Sequences were derived from PBMCs, sampled before the yellow fever booster vaccination. The genes are TRBV5-5 and TRBJ2-1, with D perhaps TRBD1 (6 bases). This chain's CDR3 is CASSLVSLGDNNEQFF. As DNA, the CDR3 is TGTGCCAGCAGCTTGGTGTCTTTAGGGGACAACAATGAGCAGTTCTTC.